The T cell receptor beta chain under discussion was sequenced for a study of siplizumab effects on memory and regulatory T cells. Method: immunoSEQ multiplex PCR; TCRdb's copy keeps in-frame clones and lacks some. Of approximately 120,000 clones in the sample, 92% were seen once. A single count supports this clone. Its antigen is unknown. Study-wide points: The drug siplizumab significantly decreased the alloreactive sequences that could be traced to unstimulated CD4+ memory cells. Naive T cells appeared more diverse than memory cells and seemed to be major alloresponse contributors.

Trimming removed 6 bases from V and 12 bases from J; junction bases left unmatched: 14. The CDR3 runs to 15 residues. Germline V gene lookup returns CDR1 MNHEY and CDR2 SVGAGI. Sequenced sample: Tregs sorted from blood. This sequence was found in a human donor in good health. J is TRBJ2-1 and V is TRBV6-5; 10 bases align to TRBD2. The CDR3 region is CASSPLAGVGSGQFF. Here the CDR3 DNA reads TGTGCCAGCAGCCCCCTAGCGGGAGTTGGATCGGGGCAGTTCTTC.